The sequence of this TCR beta chain was determined in a study of OX40 agonist ivuxolimab in advanced cancers. Libraries were prepared by immunoSEQ multiplex PCR; TCRdb keeps only in-frame clonotypes and omits some of them. The table has around 20,000 clones, around 90% seen once. This clone occurred once. Its matching antigen is unknown. Findings and limits, study-wide: The study observed clonal expansion of CD4+ and CD8+ blood T cells by week 6 at 0.1 to 3.0 mg/kg.

Systemic immunosuppression or a history of autoimmune disease excluded patients. Germline-derived CDR1 and CDR2 are MGHRA and YSYEKL. This CDR3 region has 15 residues. J gave up 5 bases and V 2 bases, and 4 bases lay outside the gene matches. This sample comprised CD4+ or CD8+ T cells sorted from blood, obtained in a trial of the OX40 agonist ivuxolimab. The chain joins TRBV4-1 to TRBJ2-2; 8 nucleotides align to TRBD2. This TCR came from an adult with an advanced solid tumor such as melanoma, head and neck, liver or kidney cancer. The CDR3 loop reads CASSQQAGATGELFF. As DNA, the CDR3 is TGCGCCAGCAGCCAACAAGCGGGAGCGACCGGGGAGCTGTTTTTT.